The present entry profiles one T cell receptor beta chain with its context. This clonotype was recorded at least ten times. Its specific antigen is unknown. No clone much larger than this one lies a single base away; base qualities are absent. Hyperthyroidism patients were newly diagnosed, with disease duration under 2 months, and aged 18 to 65 years. Exclusion was applied to patients with uncontrolled infections, other autoimmune diseases, pregnancy or lactation. Diagnoses were established on the basis of clinical symptoms, serum thyroxine and TRAb, thyroid ultrasound, and orbital computed tomography. Blood from progressor patients was drawn when they were first diagnosed with hyperthyroidism, before any ophthalmopathy symptoms appeared. PBMCs were separated from around 9.1 ml of fresh peripheral blood using Ficoll-Paque density gradient centrifugation. Progressor patients were defined as those initially diagnosed with Graves' hyperthyroidism in whom ophthalmopathy developed during follow-up. Total RNA was extracted with Trizol reagent, and quality was checked on an Agilent 2100 Bioanalyzer.

The data are from a study of T cells in Graves' hyperthyroidism and ophthalmopathy (dated by TCRdb to the late 2010s). Context from the whole study: Peripheral blood was sampled at the time of initial diagnosis, prior to any treatment. Prospective prediction of ophthalmopathy was tested in an independent validation cohort consisting of 18 hyperthyroidism patients and 17 patients who later progressed to ophthalmopathy. For training and testing, the 80 to 100 patients in the discovery cohort were randomly divided in a 7:3 ratio. To identify distinguishing TCR V-J signatures, a discovery cohort of 100 or so patients was used, comprising 40 to 45 with Graves' ophthalmopathy and around 60 with stable Graves' hyperthyroidism. After sampling, hyperthyroidism patients received methimazole starting at 30 mg daily, and ophthalmopathy patients received high-dose intravenous methylprednisolone. Thyroid tissue and blood T-cell repertoires from over 5 Graves' hyperthyroidism patients were also compared in the study. The paper describes TCR Vbeta CDR3 sequencing of more than 120 peripheral blood samples, made up of under 50 ophthalmopathy patients, 70 to 75 hyperthyroidism patients and 17 progressor patients.

The TCR beta CDR3 regions were amplified from RNA transcripts. A first-round RT-PCR of the TCR CDR3 used the HTBI primer set with the Qiagen OneStep RT-PCR kit. A second multiplex PCR round built the libraries, followed by size selection and purification. Libraries were sequenced paired-end with 100 bp reads on an Illumina HiSeq2000. Per the source publication's procedure: Raw data were processed with SOAPnuke, discarding reads with adapters, uncalled bases, mean Phred below 15, or no exact constant-primer or identifier match. High-quality paired reads were merged with COPE v1.2.5, and unique nucleotide sequences were defined as clonotypes. Clonotypes were aligned to IMGT TRBV, TRBD and TRBJ reference segments using MiTCR v1.1. The analysis included only V-J combinations with a frequency above 0.0001, which together covered around 99% of the repertoires. A TCS score was defined as the ratio of F50 (clonal expansion) to E x V (chaos), with BLOSUM62-based TCRdist applied between CDR3 peptides within each V-J. Welch's t-statistics and random forest reduced around 550 V-J features to 10 to 15, which were used in a naive Bayes classifier (R e1071). TCRdb reprocessing: public reads trimmed at Q25 with fastp, clones called with MiXCR, in-frame beta chains kept. Rows matching on CDR3 protein sequence are summarized as one entry with the most common DNA and genes. The V and J calls were not made by the authors but by TCRdb's processing. The sample table contains 350,000 to 450,000 distinct CDR3 sequences; only one count was recorded for roughly 17% of them. Clones ranked in the top ten supply roughly 35% of the sample.

According to the germline V gene (reference sequence), CDR1 reads SEHNR and CDR2 reads FQNEAQ. V is reduced by 0 bases and J by 1 base, leaving a spacing of 7 bases between them. The CDR3, cysteine through phenylalanine, is 14 amino acids long. The retained sequence is limited to the CDR3, 42 bases, with the frame set at the first base. What the work shows at the level of the full study, not this receptor alone: A 13 V-J signature model separated ophthalmopathy from stable hyperthyroidism, with roughly 88% sensitivity and roughly 81% specificity in cross-validation and 80%/75% in testing. Most expanded thyroid clonotypes (frequency above 0.001) were also detected in blood, a finding suggesting that blood repertoires may reflect thyroid immune responses. In validation, the model predicted progression to ophthalmopathy a median of approximately 6.6 months before onset, with over 55% sensitivity and roughly 77% specificity. No statistical method was used to fix the sample size in advance, and group allocation was not hidden from the investigators.

The clonotype comes from a woman aged 25 to 45 with Graves' hyperthyroidism that later progressed to Graves' ophthalmopathy. Sequenced sample: blood. This chain is built from TRBV7-9 and TRBJ2-7, with an unclear D gene assignment. The DNA sequence is TGTGCCAGCAGCTTAGCCCTGCTTTCCTACGAGCAGTACTTC. It is translated as CASSLALLSYEQYF.